The source of this T cell receptor beta chain is a study of CXCR3-negative and CXCR3-positive naive CD8 T cells. Whole-study findings and limits: The study found comparably high diversity in both naive subsets and much lower diversity in memory CD8+ cells. Naive CXCR3-negative cells resembled naive CXCR3-positive cells in TRBV-TRBJ usage; memory cells differed.

It was by 5' RACE with UMI labels that the TRB cDNA libraries were prepared. TCRdb reprocessed the 5' RACE reads and stores each CDR3 protein as one record, lacking DNA. The sample has tens of thousands of distinct CDR3 sequences. The CDR3 runs to 11 residues. CDR1 and CDR2 from the germline V gene are SNHLY and FYNNEI. The authors gated naive CD8+ T cells as CD45RO-CCR7+CD27+CD95-. Notes on this clonotype: The target antigen is unknown.

The receptor was isolated from a human donor in good health. Some clones in this sample may be carry-over from other donors' samples. The J gene is TRBJ2-7, the V gene TRBV2; TCRdb reports TRBD1, a call that lacks DNA to check it against. The sample comprised naive CXCR3- CD8+ T cells from blood. Subset defined: CD45RO-CCR7+CD27+CD95- naive CD8+ T cells lacking CXCR3 (TNR3-). The chain's CDR3 is CASNRVHEQYF.